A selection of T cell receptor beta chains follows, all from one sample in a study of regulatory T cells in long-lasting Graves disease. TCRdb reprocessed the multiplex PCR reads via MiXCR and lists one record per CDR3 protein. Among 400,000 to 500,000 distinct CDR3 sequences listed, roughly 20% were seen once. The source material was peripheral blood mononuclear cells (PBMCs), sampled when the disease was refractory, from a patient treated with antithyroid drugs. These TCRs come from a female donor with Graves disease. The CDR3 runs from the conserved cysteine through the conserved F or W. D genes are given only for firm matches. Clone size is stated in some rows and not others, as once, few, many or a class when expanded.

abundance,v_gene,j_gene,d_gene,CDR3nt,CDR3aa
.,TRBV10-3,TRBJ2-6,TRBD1,TGTGCCATCAGCGCCCGACAGGGTGGTGGGGCCAACGTCCTGACTTTC,CAISARQGGGANVLTF
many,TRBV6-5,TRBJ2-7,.,TGTGCCAGCAGTTACCCGGTGGCCTACGAGCAGTACTTC,CASSYPVAYEQYF
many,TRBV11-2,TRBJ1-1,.,TGTGCCAGCAGCTTCGCCCGTATCCTCACTGAAGCTTTCTTT,CASSFARILTEAFF
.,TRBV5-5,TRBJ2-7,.,TGTGCCAGCAGCTACGGGCCCGAGCAGTACTTC,CASSYGPEQYF
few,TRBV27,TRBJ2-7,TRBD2,TGTGCCAGTAACCCCGCGGGAGGGTACGAGCAGTACTTC,CASNPAGGYEQYF
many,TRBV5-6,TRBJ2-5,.,TGTGCCAGCAGCTTGATCGTCAGCCAAGAGACCCAGTACTTC,CASSLIVSQETQYF
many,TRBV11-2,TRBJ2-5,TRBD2,TGTGCCAGCAACCTACAAGGGACTAGCGGAGAGACCCAGTACTTC,CASNLQGTSGETQYF
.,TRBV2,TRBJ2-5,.,TGTGCCAGCAGTGAAAGGGCCGGAGAAGAGACCCAGTACTTC,CASSERAGEETQYF
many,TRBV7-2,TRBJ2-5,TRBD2,TGTGCCAGCAGCTCCACGGGACTAGCGGGAGTAGAGACCCAGTACTTC,CASSSTGLAGVETQYF
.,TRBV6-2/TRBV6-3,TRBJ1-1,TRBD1,TGTGCCAGCAGGAAACAGGGGGTTGGAACTGAAGCTTTCTTT,CASRKQGVGTEAFF
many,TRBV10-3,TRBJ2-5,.,TGTGCCATCAGTGACCTGGGGGATCAAGAGACCCAGTACTTC,CAISDLGDQETQYF
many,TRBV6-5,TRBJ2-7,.,TGTGCCAGCAGTTACTCGATTGAAGGTTCCCGCGGCGAGCAGTACTTC,CASSYSIEGSRGEQYF
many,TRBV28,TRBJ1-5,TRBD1,TGTGCCAGTAACCCGGGACAGCTCAATCAGCCCCAGCATTTT,CASNPGQLNQPQHF
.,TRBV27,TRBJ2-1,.,TGTGCCAGCAGTCTCATAGGGAGCAATGAGCAGTTCTTC,CASSLIGSNEQFF
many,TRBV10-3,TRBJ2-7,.,TGTGCCATCAGTGCCTACTCCTACGAGCAGTACTTC,CAISAYSYEQYF
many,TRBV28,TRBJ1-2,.,TGTGCCACCGGGCCAGGCGACAGGAAGGATGGCTACACCTTC,CATGPGDRKDGYTF
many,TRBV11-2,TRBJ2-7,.,TGTGCCAGCAGACTAGGGCGCGGGCCAGGGGACCCCTACGAGCAGTACTTC,CASRLGRGPGDPYEQYF
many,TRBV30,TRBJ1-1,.,TGTGCCTGCGATCCAGGGGCGGGAGCTTTCTTT,CACDPGAGAFF
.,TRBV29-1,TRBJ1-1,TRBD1,TGCAGCGTCCTATTTCGGGACAGAGCTTTCTTT,CSVLFRDRAFF
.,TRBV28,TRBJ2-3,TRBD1,TGTGCCAGCAGTCTACAGGGGGGTCAGCCCCAGTATTTT,CASSLQGGQPQYF
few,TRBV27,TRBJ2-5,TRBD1,TGTGCCAGCAGCCCCCCCCCCGGGACAGGGAAGGAGACCCAGTACTTC,CASSPPPGTGKETQYF
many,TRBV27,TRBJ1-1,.,TGTGCCAGCAGCTTAGCGCGGAACACTGAAGCTTTCTTT,CASSLARNTEAFF
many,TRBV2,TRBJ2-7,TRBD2,TGTGCCAGCAGTGAAGGTCTTAGGGGACTCACTAGCGGGAGGGCCTACGAGCAGTACTTC,CASSEGLRGLTSGRAYEQYF
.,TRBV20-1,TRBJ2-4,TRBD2,TGCAGTGCTTCAGGACTAGCCGGAGGTCTAGCCAAAAACATTCAGTACTTC,CSASGLAGGLAKNIQYF
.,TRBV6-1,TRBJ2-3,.,TGTGCCAGCAGCCGGGACTTCGAGGGAGGAGATACGCAGTATTTT,CASSRDFEGGDTQYF
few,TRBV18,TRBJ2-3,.,TGTGCCAGCTCACCACAGAGGAGAGATACGCAGTATTTT,CASSPQRRDTQYF
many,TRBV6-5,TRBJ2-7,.,TGTGCCAGCAGTTACTCAAATGCAGGGGACCACGAGCAGTACTTC,CASSYSNAGDHEQYF
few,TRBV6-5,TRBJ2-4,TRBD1,TGTGCCAGCAGTTACTCTGGACAGGTTCTAAACATTCAGTACTTC,CASSYSGQVLNIQYF
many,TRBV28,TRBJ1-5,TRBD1,TGTGCCAGCAGGGTTAAGGACAGGGTGAGCAATCAGCCCCAGCATTTT,CASRVKDRVSNQPQHF
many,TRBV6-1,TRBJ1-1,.,TGTGCCAGCAGTGAAGCGGTCGGGCTACAAGCTTTCTTT,CASSEAVGLQAFF
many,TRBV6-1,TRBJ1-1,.,TGTGCCAGCAGTGTGGACAGCTCGAACACTGAAGCTTTCTTT,CASSVDSSNTEAFF
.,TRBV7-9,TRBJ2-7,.,TGTGCCAGCAGCTTCGCCCCCTTCCACGAGCAGTACTTC,CASSFAPFHEQYF
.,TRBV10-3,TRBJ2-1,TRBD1,TGTGCCATCAGTGAGTCGTCACAGGGGGTAAAAAATGAGCAGTTCTTC,CAISESSQGVKNEQFF
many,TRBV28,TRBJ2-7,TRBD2,TGTGCCAGCTCATACATGGCGGGAGCGGGGGAGCAGTACTTC,CASSYMAGAGEQYF
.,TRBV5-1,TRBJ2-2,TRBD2,TGCGCCAGCAGCCCGACGACTAGCGGGAGTACGAAAACCGGGGAGCTGTTTTTT,CASSPTTSGSTKTGELFF
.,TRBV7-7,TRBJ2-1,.,TGTGCTAGCAGCTTCAATCCAAGTCCTTACAATGAGCAGTTCTTC,CASSFNPSPYNEQFF
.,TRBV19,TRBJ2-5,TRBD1,TGTGCCAGTAACCCCGGACAGGGGGTTTGGGAGACCCAGTACTTC,CASNPGQGVWETQYF
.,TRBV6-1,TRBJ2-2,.,TGTGCCACCAACCACGGGGGGGAGCTGTTTTTT,CATNHGGELFF
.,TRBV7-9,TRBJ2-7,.,TGTGCCAGCAGCTCCTGGGGGGAGGGGGCCTACGAGCAGTACTTC,CASSSWGEGAYEQYF
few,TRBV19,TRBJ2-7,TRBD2,TGTGCCAGTAGTATGACTAGCGGGAGCGCCGAGCAGTACTTC,CASSMTSGSAEQYF
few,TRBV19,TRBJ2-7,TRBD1,TGTGCCAGTAGCCAGACAGGGGACGTCGACGAGCAGTACTTC,CASSQTGDVDEQYF
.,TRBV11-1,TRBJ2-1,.,TGTGCCAGCATTCGGTTGCTACTAGTTTTGAATGAGCAGTTCTTC,CASIRLLLVLNEQFF
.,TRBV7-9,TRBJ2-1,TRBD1,TGTGCCAGCAGCTTAGGGGGTGGGGAGGACAGGGCGTACAATGAGCAGTTCTTC,CASSLGGGEDRAYNEQFF
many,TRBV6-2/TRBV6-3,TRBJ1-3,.,TGTGCCAGCAGTTATGCATCTCACGGACGAAGCTCTGGAAACACCATATATTTT,CASSYASHGRSSGNTIYF
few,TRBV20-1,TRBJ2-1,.,TGCAGTGCTGGGGCGCGGCAGGGAAGGCACAATGAGCAGTTCTTC,CSAGARQGRHNEQFF
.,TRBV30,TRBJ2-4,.,TGTGCCTGGAGTGTATGGACGGGATTAGCCAAAAACATTCAGTACTTC,CAWSVWTGLAKNIQYF
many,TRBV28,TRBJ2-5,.,TGTGCCAGCAGTTTCCGAGTTGGGGAGACCCAGTACTTC,CASSFRVGETQYF